This is a list of T cell receptor beta chains from one sample in a study of T cell repertoires in ileal Crohn's disease. Here immunoSEQ multiplex PCR was the method, and the copy in TCRdb shows in-frame clones only, minus some. The repertoire consists of 9,500 to 15,000 clones, with 75% to 90% occurring once and the leading ten covering about a tenth. Sequencing was done on a sample of ileal tissue. The receptors derive from an adult with Crohn's disease. Each CDR3 is given with its conserved first and last residue. The order of the fields is V gene, J gene, clone size, D gene, CDR3 protein, CDR3 DNA. A D gene is named only where the DNA matches it firmly. The listing skips clone size in some rows; elsewhere it reads once, few, many or a size class.

V: TRBV18; J: TRBJ1-2; size: .; D: TRBD1; CDR3: CASSLDRGRGYTF; DNA: TGTGCCAGCTCACTGGACAGGGGGCGAGGCTACACCTTC
V: TRBV7-2; J: TRBJ2-7; size: .; D: TRBD1; CDR3: CASSRQGAILKQYF; DNA: TGTGCCAGCAGTCGCCAGGGGGCCATATTAAAGCAGTACTTC
V: TRBV29-1; J: TRBJ2-3; size: .; D: TRBD1; CDR3: CSVEARGSDTQYF; DNA: TGCAGCGTTGAAGCCAGGGGGTCAGATACGCAGTATTTT
V: TRBV16; J: TRBJ1-5; size: .; D: .; CDR3: CASSPSHTGNQPQHF; DNA: TGTGCCAGCAGCCCGAGCCACACAGGGAATCAGCCCCAGCATTTT
V: TRBV18; J: TRBJ1-6; size: .; D: .; CDR3: CASSPRANSPLHF; DNA: TGTGCCAGCTCACCGCGGGCTAATTCACCCCTCCACTTT
V: TRBV10-1; J: TRBJ1-1; size: .; D: .; CDR3: CAPTIRTNTEAFF; DNA: TGCGCTCCGACTATTCGGACGAACACTGAAGCTTTCTTT
V: TRBV6-1; J: TRBJ2-7; size: .; D: TRBD1; CDR3: CASSEGDRGSYEQYF; DNA: TGTGCCAGCAGTGAAGGGGACAGGGGCTCCTACGAGCAGTACTTC
V: TRBV10-3; J: TRBJ1-2; size: .; D: .; CDR3: CAISDIGVGYGYTF; DNA: TGTGCCATCAGTGACATAGGGGTCGGTTATGGCTACACCTTC
V: TRBV30; J: TRBJ1-4; size: .; D: TRBD1; CDR3: CAWSVRQGVGEKLFF; DNA: TGTGCCTGGAGTGTACGACAGGGGGTAGGGGAAAAACTGTTTTTT
V: TRBV19; J: TRBJ1-1; size: .; D: TRBD1; CDR3: CASSISQGVVTEAFF; DNA: TGTGCCAGTAGTATAAGCCAGGGGGTGGTCACTGAAGCTTTCTTT
V: TRBV28; J: TRBJ1-1; size: few; D: .; CDR3: CARTDRLNTEAFF; DNA: TGTGCCAGAACGGACAGACTGAACACTGAAGCTTTCTTT
V: TRBV27; J: TRBJ2-7; size: .; D: TRBD1; CDR3: CASSWTGGVVEQYF; DNA: TGTGCCAGCAGTTGGACAGGGGGAGTTGTCGAGCAGTACTTC
V: TRBV11-2; J: TRBJ1-1; size: .; D: TRBD1; CDR3: CASSLPQGTEAFF; DNA: TGTGCCAGCAGCCTTCCACAGGGGACTGAAGCTTTCTTT
V: TRBV9; J: TRBJ2-1; size: .; D: .; CDR3: CASSVGPLQVGNEQFF; DNA: TGTGCCAGCAGCGTAGGGCCCTTACAGGTAGGCAATGAGCAGTTCTTC
V: TRBV9; J: TRBJ2-1; size: .; D: TRBD2; CDR3: CASSVGTRYNEQFF; DNA: TGTGCCAGCAGCGTAGGGACTAGGTACAATGAGCAGTTCTTC
V: TRBV2; J: TRBJ2-2; size: .; D: TRBD2; CDR3: CASRLAGGLTGELFF; DNA: TGTGCCAGCAGATTAGCGGGGGGGCTTACCGGGGAGCTGTTTTTT